One and the same sample provided the 12 T cell receptor beta chains below, sequenced in a study of blood T cell repertoires in COVID-19. Produced via immunoSEQ multiplex PCR; TCRdb's table is partial and in-frame only. The table includes 30,000 to 40,000 clones, about 86% detected once. Sequencing was carried out using peripheral blood. All receptors come from a woman at least 80 years old with active or convalescent COVID-19.

The chain combines TRBV4-3 with TRBJ2-5, with TRBD2 matching over 7 bases. Losses at the gene ends were 2 bases for V and 1 base for J; bases not matched to a gene: 10. The length of the CDR3 is 17 residues. Germline V gives CDR1 LGHNA, CDR2 YSLEER. The CDR3: CASSQQTSVAGQETQYF. CDR3 nucleotides: TGCGCCAGCAGCCAACAGACTTCAGTAGCGGGCCAAGAGACCCAGTACTTC.

V usage is TRBV7-3 and J usage is TRBJ2-1, with 10 bases that match TRBD2. This CDR3 is 15 amino acids long. The germline V gene encodes CDR1 SGHTA and CDR2 FQGTGA. The J segment lost 6 bases and the V segment lost 4 bases, leaving 6 bases of the junction unmatched. The CDR3 here is CASSSSGGAVNEQFF. The CDR3 region has the DNA TGTGCCAGCAGCTCCAGCGGGGGGGCCGTCAATGAGCAGTTCTTC.

V is TRBV3-1 (or the pseudogene TRBV3-2) and J is TRBJ1-2; 9 nucleotides line up with TRBD1. The CDR3 length is 15 residues. V shed 3 bases and J 8 bases; nucleotides not matched to a gene: 10. Germline CDR1 and CDR2: LGHDT and YNNKEL (reference sequence). The CDR3 sequence is CASSHYDRGLGGYTF. As DNA, the CDR3 is TGTGCCAGCAGCCATTACGACAGGGGGTTAGGGGGCTACACCTTC.

The chain recombines TRBV2 with TRBJ2-5; tentatively, D is TRBD2 (6 bases). V dropped 6 bases and J dropped 3 bases, with 11 bases sitting between them. CDR1 and CDR2 from the germline V gene are SNHLY and FYNNEI. The CDR3 has 13 residues. The CDR3 DNA reads TGTGCCAGCAGGCGTGGGGAGGAAGAGACCCAGTACTTC. Translated: CASRRGEEETQYF.

The V and J genes are TRBV2 and TRBJ2-7, with D unresolved. V was trimmed by 8 bases and J by 6 bases, leaving 11 bases between them. Germline V gene lookup returns CDR1 SNHLY and CDR2 FYNNEI. The CDR3 consists of 11 residues. CDR3 nucleotide sequence: TGTGCCAGCCTGACGAGAGGCGAGCAGTACTTC. It translates to CASLTRGEQYF.

The gene calls are TRBV6-5 and TRBJ2-7, with D possibly TRBD1 on 8 matching bases. Germline CDR1 is MNHEY and CDR2 is SVGAGI. The ends were cut back, 0 bases at V and 2 bases at J, with 11 bases in the middle. The CDR3 sequence is 15 residues long. Written as DNA, the CDR3 is TGTGCCAGCAGTTACTCTACAGGGGGGGCCTACGAGCAGTACTTC. Protein product: CASSYSTGGAYEQYF.

V and J are TRBV5-1 and TRBJ2-2; 10 bases are a match to TRBD2. CDR1 is SGHRS and CDR2 is YFSETQ in the germline V gene. V was clipped by 7 bases and J by 4 bases; unmatched bases: 7. This CDR3 has 15 amino acids. CDR3 region: CASRIGTSVTGELFF. CDR3 coding DNA: TGCGCCAGCCGTATTGGGACTAGCGTCACCGGGGAGCTGTTTTTT. The full variable domain, with the rest looked up from reference TRBV5-1 and TRBJ2-2, is KAGVTQTPRYLIKTRGQQVTLSCSPISGHRSVSWYQQTPGQGLQFLFEYFSETQRNKGNFPGRFSGRQFSNSRSEMNVSTLELGDSALYLCASRIGTSVTGELFFGEGSRLTVL.

This chain connects TRBV6-6 to TRBJ2-2; D possibly corresponds to TRBD2 (6 bases). Germline V CDR1 and CDR2: MNHNY, SVGAGI (reference sequence). The CDR3 is 14 amino acids. Trimming pared 10 bases from V and 6 bases from J, leaving 18 bases between. Written as DNA, the CDR3 is TGTGCCATCGGGGGAGAGTACTCTCCCGGGGAGCTGTTTTTT. This gives the protein CAIGGEYSPGELFF.

This chain uses TRBV13 with TRBJ2-2; D is unclear. Germline lookup yields CDR1 PRHDT and CDR2 FYEKMQ (reference sequence). V was clipped by 2 bases and J by 0 bases, with 4 bases between them. This CDR3 comprises 14 residues. The CDR3 DNA is TGTGCCAGCAGCTTACAGGCGAACACCGGGGAGCTGTTTTTT. Translating gives CASSLQANTGELFF.

The CDR3 sequence: CASSLGSAGPSYNEQFF. The CDR3, as DNA: TGTGCCAGCAGCTTAGGCTCCGCGGGCCCCTCCTACAATGAGCAGTTCTTC. This rearrangement joins TRBV11-3 to TRBJ2-1, with a tentative D call TRBD2 (5 bases). Germline-derived CDR1 and CDR2 are SGHNT and YENEEA. The CDR3 covers 17 residues. The V end lost 1 base, the J end lost 0 bases, and 13 bases lay between the germline ends.

V usage is TRBV13 and J usage is TRBJ2-3; possibly TRBD2 for D (6 bases). Germline CDR1 and CDR2: PRHDT and FYEKMQ (reference sequence). V was clipped by 5 bases and J by 7 bases, with 13 bases between them. CDR3 length equals 13 residues. This CDR3 is CASSHVAGNTQYF. CDR3 in DNA: TGTGCCAGCAGCCACGTGGCGGGGAATACGCAGTATTTT.

The chain links TRBV2 to TRBJ1-3; D uncertain. This CDR3 is 13 amino acids long. The V and J ends lost 7 bases and 6 bases respectively, with 13 bases between them. The V gene's germline CDR1 is SNHLY and CDR2 FYNNEI. The CDR3 region is CASIPPGTNTIYF. The CDR3 region has the DNA TGTGCCAGCATACCGCCGGGTACAAACACCATATATTTT.